This TCR beta chain is from a study of beta chain features in type 1 diabetes. Study observations and caveats: In every one of the four CD4+ subsets, TCRB CDR3s were moderately but significantly shorter in Type 1 diabetes patients.

TCRB transcripts that were expressed got sequenced, as all of the isolated RNA had been reverse transcribed. The table came from immunoSEQ multiplex PCR; TCRdb's copy has only in-frame clones and leaves some out. The top ten clones hold less than 0.03% of a sample with 200,000 to 300,000 clones, 20% of them seen once. Concerning this clone itself: Its antigen is undetermined.

The CDR3 spans 16 residues. Germline V gene data show CDR1 as SGHRS and CDR2 as YFSETQ. J gave up 3 bases and V 4 bases, and 9 bases lay outside the gene matches. The sequence derives from a woman between 40 and 50 years old with type 1 diabetes. J is TRBJ2-2 and V is TRBV5-1, with 7 nucleotides matching TRBD1. Source material: naive CD4+ T cells from blood. CDR3 loop: CASSPAGTAYTGELFF. DNA for the CDR3: TGCGCCAGCAGCCCCGCCGGGACAGCCTACACCGGGGAGCTGTTTTTT. The whole variable domain, filled in from reference TRBV5-1 and TRBJ2-2, reads KAGVTQTPRYLIKTRGQQVTLSCSPISGHRSVSWYQQTPGQGLQFLFEYFSETQRNKGNFPGRFSGRQFSNSRSEMNVSTLELGDSALYLCASSPAGTAYTGELFFGEGSRLTVL.